This T cell receptor (beta chain) was recovered during a study of cytomegalovirus exposure and HLA in healthy donors. Study outcomes and limitations: A later analysis reportedly identified an Asian-associated ancestry cluster as carrying fewer N-insertions than the 666-donor mean.

PCR was performed using 60 Vbeta and 13 Jbeta primers. Only in-frame clones appear in the TCRdb table, and some are missing; sequencing was by immunoSEQ multiplex PCR. The sample holds 130,000 to 150,000 clones, about four fifths seen once. Notes on this clone: Antigen unknown.

The CDR3 contains 14 residues. Germline V gene data show CDR1 as SGHRS and CDR2 as YFSETQ. J lost 4 bases, V lost 4 bases, and 7 bases had no gene match. Each donor was healthy, and each was a bone marrow donor. Nominally healthy donors provided the samples, though records likely missed some immune exposures. This receptor was obtained from a young man in good health and CMV-seronegative. The specimen sequenced was PBMCs. V and J are TRBV5-1 and TRBJ2-5; 7 nucleotides line up with TRBD1. CDR3 protein: CASSPRQGRETQYF. The CDR3 DNA follows: TGCGCCAGCAGCCCACGACAGGGTAGAGAGACCCAGTACTTC.